These 30 T cell receptor beta chains originate from one sample sequenced in a study of glioma-infiltrating T cells. The iRepertoire nested amplicon-rescue multiplex PCR amplified TCR alpha and beta CDR3s from RNA. TCRdb independently ran MiXCR on the multiplex PCR reads; one entry per CDR3 protein. The sample consists of more than 300,000 distinct CDR3 sequences, 41% of them appearing once. Sequenced sample: glioma tissue, nonneoplastic brain tissue, or PBMCs (not recorded which). These receptors were collected from a human donor with low-grade glioma or glioblastoma, undergoing nonglioma brain surgery, or in good health (not recorded which).

This clonotype was found a few times. This chain joins TRBV20-1 and TRBJ2-7; perhaps TRBD2 as D (6 bases). Trimming removed 3 bases at V and 0 bases at J, with 12 bases between. Looked up from germline, CDR1 is DFQATT and CDR2 is SNEGSKA (reference sequence). This CDR3 is built from 14 residues. This CDR3 is CSASNGGGSYEQYF. In DNA, the CDR3 is TGCAGTGCTAGTAACGGGGGAGGCTCCTACGAGCAGTACTTC.

The chain is built from TRBV6-6 and TRBJ2-7, with 7 positions matching TRBD2. In germline, CDR1 is MNHNY, CDR2 SVGAGI (reference sequence). The CDR3 extends over 15 amino acids. Trimming at V came to 2 bases and at J to 3 bases, leaving 7 bases not matched to a gene. CDR3 nucleotides: TGTGCCAGCAGTTACATGTATGCTAGCGGCTACGAGCAGTACTTC. Its translation is CASSYMYASGYEQYF.

Comments on this clonotype: Given a much more abundant clone one base away, this may be a read error. V is TRBV15 and J is TRBJ2-7; D gene ambiguous. The germline V gene has CDR1 LNHNV and CDR2 YYDKDF (reference sequence). CDR3 length: 14 amino acids. With 4 bases removed from V and 5 bases from J, the gap between germline ends came to 15 bases. CDR3 loop: CATSIDLGRDEQYF. CDR3 sequence (DNA): TGTGCCACCAGCATAGATCTTGGTCGCGACGAGCAGTACTTC.

This rearrangement joins TRBV18 to TRBJ2-7; D may be TRBD2 (5 bases). The V end was cut by 6 bases, the J end by 2 bases, with 11 bases between. CDR3 size: 13 residues. The germline V gene encodes CDR1 KGHSH and CDR2 LQKENI. CDR3 in amino acids: CASSPGMTYEQYF. The CDR3 nucleotides are TGTGCCAGCTCGCCCGGGATGACCTACGAGCAGTACTTC. The whole variable domain, remainder taken from reference TRBV18 and TRBJ2-7, is NAGVMQNPRHLVRRRGQEARLRCSPMKGHSHVYWYRQLPEEGLKFMVYLQKENIIDESGMPKERFSAEFPKEGPSILRIQQVVRGDSAAYFCASSPGMTYEQYFGPGTRLTVT.

Only a few counts were recorded for this clonotype. CDR3 DNA: TGTGCCAGCAGCCAATGGCGAGCGGGAGTCGGGGAGACCCAGTACTTC. This gives the protein CASSQWRAGVGETQYF. The rearrangement joins TRBV3-1 to TRBJ2-5; 8 bases map to TRBD2. Trimming removed 2 bases from V and 5 bases from J; junction bases left unmatched: 10. Germline-derived CDR1 and CDR2 are LGHDT and YNNKEL (reference sequence). The CDR3 covers 16 residues.

A remark on this clonotype: One junction end does not reproduce the germline sequence, and a read error may be involved. This chain connects TRBV10-3 to TRBJ1-1; tentatively, D is TRBD1 (5 bases). The CDR3 sequence is 15 residues long. The germline gives CDR1 ENHRY, CDR2 SYGVKD. This chain's CDR3 is CAITGNGHLNTEALF. The CDR3 DNA reads as TGTGCCATCACCGGAAATGGACACTTGAACACTGAAGCTTTATTT.

This clonotype was seen at least ten times. The J gene is TRBJ1-1, the V gene TRBV27, with D possibly matching TRBD1 (6 bases). The ends were cut back, 6 bases at V and 4 bases at J, with 12 bases in the middle. Germline loops: CDR1 MNHEY, CDR2 SMNVEV (reference sequence). The CDR3 is 13 residues long. The CDR3 bases are TGTGCCAGCAGCCTAGGGGGATTCACTGAAGCTTTCTTT. Translation: CASSLGGFTEAFF.

J is TRBJ1-5 and V is TRBV27; D remains unclear. Germline CDR1 and CDR2: MNHEY and SMNVEV (reference sequence). The CDR3 is made up of 13 amino acids. The V and J ends lost 2 bases and 8 bases respectively, with 10 bases between them. The CDR3 region has the DNA TGTGCCAGCAGTTTAAACCCGGCGGAGCCCCAGCATTTT. Amino acid sequence: CASSLNPAEPQHF.

The chain is built from TRBV29-1 and TRBJ2-1; possibly TRBD2 for D (5 bases). CDR1 and CDR2 from the germline V gene are SQVTM and ANQGSEA. The germline V and J ends were trimmed by 6 bases and 6 bases, with 12 bases remaining between them. The CDR3 spans 12 residues. In nucleotides, the CDR3 is TGCAGCGTAGTGCGGGCGCGCAATGAGCAGTTCTTC. Amino acid sequence: CSVVRARNEQFF.

The chain couples TRBV4-3 to TRBJ1-3; no firm D call. Germline CDR1 LGHNA, CDR2 YSLEER. The length of the CDR3 is 13 residues. V lost 4 bases, J lost 4 bases, and 8 bases lay in between. The CDR3 DNA reads TGCGCCAGCAGCCGTCAGGAGGGAAACACCATATATTTT. Protein product: CASSRQEGNTIYF.

This clonotype has a single count. One end of the junction does not line up with germline, which may come from a read error. This chain links TRBV19 with TRBJ1-3; D call uncertain. The CDR3 has 13 amino acids. The germline V gene encodes CDR1 LNHDA and CDR2 SQIVND (reference sequence). CDR3 DNA sequence: TGCGCCAGTATGCGGTTCTCTGGAAACACCATATATTTT. Its protein product is CASMRFSGNTIYF.

Comments on this clonotype: Without the conserved terminal phenylalanine or tryptophan, this CDR3 likely stems from a read error. This chain joins TRBV27 and TRBJ2-7; D gene ambiguous. CDR3 size: 15 residues. Germline CDR1 MNHEY, CDR2 SMNVEV (reference sequence). The CDR3 here is CASSLSRGSTYEQYL. The CDR3 nucleotides are TGTGCAAGCAGTTTGAGCAGAGGAAGCACCTACGAGCAGTACCTC.

This clonotype was detected only a few times. This chain connects TRBV20-1 to TRBJ2-5; D gene ambiguous. The CDR3 has 12 residues. CDR1 is DFQATT, CDR2 SNEGSKA, per germline (reference sequence). V dropped 3 bases and J dropped 2 bases, with 7 bases sitting between them. The CDR3 sequence is CSARGRQETQYF. CDR3 bases: TGCAGTGCTAGGGGCCGTCAAGAGACCCAGTACTTC.

As regards this clonotype: A read error may produce the germline difference seen at one junction end. The CDR3 DNA follows: TGTGCCAGCAGCTTAAAAGGGATAGTCGGAACGAACACTGAAGCTTCCTTT. Its protein product is CASSLKGIVGTNTEASF. The V and J genes are TRBV7-2 and TRBJ1-1; D is undetermined. The CDR3 is 17 amino acids. CDR1 is SGHTA, CDR2 FQGNSA, per germline. Full variable domain (outside the CDR3, taken from reference TRBV7-2 and TRBJ1-1): GAGVSQSPSNKVTEKGKDVELRCDPISGHTALYWYRQSLGQGLEFLIYFQGNSAPDKSGLPSDRFSAERTGGSVSTLTIQRTQQEDSAVYLCASSLKGIVGTNTEASFGQGTRLTVV.

This clonotype was detected a few times. The V and J genes are TRBV20-1 and TRBJ2-7; TRBD2 agrees at 9 bases. J was trimmed by 3 bases and V by 3 bases; bases with no gene match: 6. This CDR3 spans 14 amino acids. Germline-derived CDR1 and CDR2 are DFQATT and SNEGSKA (reference sequence). The CDR3 here is CSARWASGNYEQYF. CDR3 bases: TGCAGTGCTAGGTGGGCTAGCGGGAACTACGAGCAGTACTTC.

As for this clonotype: This may be a read error: a much more frequent sequence differs by one nucleotide. The chain has TRBV28 and TRBJ1-2; D is possibly TRBD1 (6 bases). The CDR3 contains 13 residues. CDR1 is MDHEN, CDR2 SYDVKM, per germline. For the CDR3, the DNA is TGTGCCAGCCGTTTAATCGACAGGCGCGGCTACACCTTC. As protein: CASRLIDRRGYTF.

The J gene is TRBJ1-5, the V gene TRBV2; TRBD1 matches 7 bases. CDR3 size: 14 residues. J gave up 7 bases and V 6 bases, and 9 bases lay outside the gene matches. In germline, CDR1 is SNHLY, CDR2 FYNNEI. The CDR3 sequence is CASSVDREWQPQHF. DNA for the CDR3: TGTGCCAGCAGCGTCGACAGGGAATGGCAGCCCCAGCATTTT.

This clonotype was seen more than once but under ten times. A read error is likely, as this CDR3 ends without the conserved phenylalanine or tryptophan. V and J are TRBV7-9 and TRBJ1-1; 7 bases match TRBD1. The CDR3 is made up of 13 amino acids. V lost 5 bases, J lost 3 bases, and 3 bases stayed unmatched. Germline V gene sequence: CDR1 SEHNR, CDR2 FQNEAQ (reference sequence). CDR3 protein: CASSAQGDTEAFI. As DNA, the CDR3 is TGTGCCAGCAGCGCCCAGGGGGACACTGAAGCTTTCATT.

On this clonotype: The germline gene is not matched at one end of the junction; a read error may be the cause. The CDR3 sequence: CASSFSLGRDEQHF. CDR3 nucleotides: TGTGCCAGCAGTTTTAGCCTTGGGAGGGACGAGCAGCACTTC. V usage is TRBV28 and J usage is TRBJ2-7; 7 bases line up with TRBD2. Germline lookup yields CDR1 MDHEN and CDR2 SYDVKM. There are 14 residues in the CDR3.

This chain links TRBV20-1 with TRBJ2-1; weak D call: TRBD2 (5 bases). This CDR3 region has 16 residues. Trimming took 5 bases from V and 3 from J, leaving 20 bases between them. Germline assignment: CDR1 DFQATT and CDR2 SNEGSKA (reference sequence). CDR3 coding DNA: TGCAGTGCTCCGACCCCCGAGGGATCGGTCTACAATGAGCAGTTCTTC. This gives the protein CSAPTPEGSVYNEQFF.

This clonotype was counted at least ten times. The chain is built from TRBV27 and TRBJ1-5, with TRBD1 matching 7 bases. V gave up 8 bases and J gave up 3 bases; unmatched junction bases: 4. Per the germline V gene, CDR1 is MNHEY and CDR2 is SMNVEV (reference sequence). This CDR3 has 13 amino acids. CDR3 protein: CASSQGVNQPQHF. The CDR3 DNA reads TGTGCCAGCTCCCAGGGGGTCAATCAGCCCCAGCATTTT.

The gene calls are TRBV28 and TRBJ2-3; TRBD2 might be the D (5 bases). This CDR3 region has 15 residues. CDR1 is MDHEN, CDR2 SYDVKM, per germline. V was cut by 5 bases and J by 0 bases, with 12 bases left in between. The CDR3 protein is CASSLGAVSTDTQYF. For the CDR3, the DNA is TGTGCCAGCAGTCTAGGAGCGGTTAGCACAGATACGCAGTATTTT.

The J gene is TRBJ2-7, the V gene TRBV20-1; no definite D call. CDR1 and CDR2 from the germline V gene are DFQATT and SNEGSKA (reference sequence). V was trimmed by 0 bases and J by 0 bases, leaving 15 bases between them. CDR3 size: 16 residues. CDR3 sequence reads: CSARDMAGRSSYEQYF. The DNA for the CDR3 is TGCAGTGCTAGAGATATGGCAGGACGGTCCTCCTACGAGCAGTACTTC.

This clonotype was seen a few times. The genes are TRBV28 and TRBJ2-7; TRBD2 matches 7 bases. CDR3 length equals 14 residues. Germline V gene sequence: CDR1 MDHEN, CDR2 SYDVKM. Trimming removed 4 bases from V and 0 bases from J; junction bases left unmatched: 3. The CDR3 loop is CASSSGDYSYEQYF. The DNA for the CDR3 is TGTGCCAGCAGTTCCGGGGACTACTCCTACGAGCAGTACTTC.

On this clonotype: One end of the junction is discordant with germline, which a read error may explain. The chain employs TRBV4-1 and TRBJ2-3, with a possible D match to TRBD1 (6 bases). This CDR3 has 18 amino acids. CDR1 is MGHRA, CDR2 YSYEKL, per germline. The CDR3 here is CASSQRTSDRLSTGTQYF. CDR3 DNA: TGCGCCAGCAGCCAAAGGACGTCCGACAGGCTCAGCACAGGTACGCAGTATTTT.

Regarding this clonotype: This could be a read error, since a much larger clone is one nucleotide away. V and J are TRBV6-2 or TRBV6-3 and TRBJ2-3; 7 bases map to TRBD1. The CDR3 consists of 14 residues. The V segment lost 6 bases and the J segment 2 bases; nucleotides outside the gene matches: 5. Germline CDR1 is MNHEY and CDR2 is SVGEGT. The CDR3 nucleotides are TGTGCCAGCAGGGGACAGACCTACACAGATACGCAGTATTTT. The encoded protein is CASRGQTYTDTQYF.

This clonotype was seen a few times. This chain uses TRBV5-4 with TRBJ2-3; no firm D call. Germline V gene sequence: CDR1 SGHNT, CDR2 YYREEE (reference sequence). The CDR3 is made up of 15 amino acids. The germline V and J ends were trimmed by 4 bases and 5 bases, with 17 bases remaining between them. The CDR3 DNA reads TGTGCCAGCAGCAAGCTGAGTGATCCCCAAGATACGCAGTATTTT. Translated: CASSKLSDPQDTQYF.

The V gene is TRBV20-1, the J gene TRBJ2-2; tentative D call: TRBD2 (5 bases). The CDR3 runs to 15 residues. Germline loops: CDR1 DFQATT, CDR2 SNEGSKA (reference sequence). V was trimmed by 5 bases and J by 1 base, leaving 14 bases between them. CDR3 nucleotide sequence: TGCAGTGCTTTAGTTGCGGGTCTGAACACCGGGGAGCTGTTTTTT. It specifies CSALVAGLNTGELFF.

This clonotype has just one count. The rearrangement links TRBV20-1 to TRBJ1-2, with 8 bases lining up with TRBD1. The V segment lost 4 bases and the J segment 4 bases; nucleotides outside the gene matches: 5. The CDR3 is 13 residues long. Per the germline V gene, CDR1 is DFQATT and CDR2 is SNEGSKA (reference sequence). The CDR3 loop is CSATQGVGYGYTF. The CDR3 bases are TGCAGTGCTACACAGGGGGTGGGCTATGGCTACACCTTC.

Comments on this clonotype: Sequence at one end of the junction differs from germline and may be a read error. The rearrangement uses TRBV3-1 and TRBJ2-1; D is perhaps TRBD1 or TRBD2 (6 bases each). The CDR3 extends over 14 amino acids. Looked up from germline, CDR1 is LGHDT and CDR2 is YNNKEL (reference sequence). The CDR3 reads CAISQVLGGHEQFF. Here the CDR3 DNA reads TGTGCCATCAGCCAAGTTTTGGGGGGCCATGAGCAGTTCTTC.